These 20 T cell receptor beta chains share one sample of origin, sequenced in a study of cytomegalovirus exposure and HLA in healthy donors. PCR was performed using 60 Vbeta and 13 Jbeta primers. Profiled with immunoSEQ multiplex PCR; TCRdb holds only in-frame clones, not every one. The sample lists about 150,000 clones, 75% to 85% occurring once. Sequencing used PBMCs. The receptors come from a man aged 25 to 40 in good health and CMV-seropositive.

The chain combines TRBV6-5 with TRBJ2-2, with D unclear. Germline V gene lookup returns CDR1 MNHEY and CDR2 SVGAGI. V was trimmed by 6 bases and J by 6 bases, leaving 8 bases between them. This CDR3 comprises 12 residues. CDR3 in amino acids: CASSPRPGELFF. In nucleotides, the CDR3 is TGTGCCAGCAGCCCCCGTCCCGGGGAGCTGTTTTTT.

V gene TRBV29-1 combines with J gene TRBJ2-3, with 12 bases lining up with TRBD2. Germline V gives CDR1 SQVTM, CDR2 ANQGSEA. V was pared by 2 bases and J by 9 bases, with 3 bases of the junction left unmatched. This CDR3 is built from 13 residues. The CDR3: CSVEPSGGVTQYF. In DNA form, the CDR3 reads TGCAGCGTTGAACCTAGCGGGGGGGTCACGCAGTATTTT.

CDR3 sequence (DNA): TGTGCCAGCAGTGAGGCGGGGACCTCCTACAATGAGCAGTTCTTC. It yields the protein CASSEAGTSYNEQFF. The chain links TRBV2 to TRBJ2-1; TRBD2 is a possible D gene (6 bases). V lost 3 bases to trimming and J lost 0 bases, with 9 bases between them. CDR1 and CDR2 (germline): SNHLY, FYNNEI. The CDR3 is 15 residues long.

The genes are TRBV27 and TRBJ1-1, with 8 bases lining up with TRBD1. CDR1 and CDR2 from the germline V gene are MNHEY and SMNVEV (reference sequence). Trimming removed 3 bases from V and 2 bases from J; junction bases left unmatched: 5. The CDR3 sequence is 15 residues long. CDR3 loop: CASSFQGAPNTEAFF. The CDR3 bases are TGTGCCAGCAGTTTCCAGGGGGCGCCTAACACTGAAGCTTTCTTT.

This rearrangement joins TRBV19 to TRBJ2-5; 10 nucleotides match TRBD2. The V gene end was trimmed by 5 bases and the J gene end by 2 bases; junction bases not matched to a gene: 5. This CDR3 contains 15 residues. From germline, CDR1 is LNHDA and CDR2 SQIVND (reference sequence). CDR3: CASSSGLAVQETQYF. The CDR3 nucleotides are TGTGCCAGTAGTTCTGGACTAGCGGTTCAAGAGACCCAGTACTTC.

This clone was seen only once. The rearrangement joins TRBV5-4 to TRBJ2-7; 7 nucleotides match TRBD1. V was clipped by 3 bases and J by 0 bases; unmatched bases: 3. This CDR3 contains 14 residues. CDR1 and CDR2 from the germline V gene are SGHNT and YYREEE (reference sequence). The CDR3 protein is CASSSRQGSYEQYF. The CDR3, as DNA: TGTGCCAGCAGCTCGCGACAGGGCTCCTACGAGCAGTACTTC. The full variable domain, with the rest looked up from reference TRBV5-4 and TRBJ2-7, is ETGVTQSPTHLIKTRGQQVTLRCSSQSGHNTVSWYQQALGQGPQFIFQYYREEENGRGNFPPRFSGLQFPNYSSELNVNALELDDSALYLCASSSRQGSYEQYFGPGTRLTVT.

J is TRBJ1-5 and V is TRBV10-2, with D perhaps matching TRBD1 (5 bases). The V gene lost 3 bases and the J gene lost 1 base, with 10 bases spanning the gap. This CDR3 is 15 amino acids long. Germline V gene sequence: CDR1 WSHSY, CDR2 SAAADI. This chain's CDR3 is CASSDRAGSNQPQHF. In DNA form, the CDR3 reads TGCGCCAGCAGTGATAGGGCAGGGAGCAATCAGCCCCAGCATTTT.

The CDR3 sequence is CASSLSIASRPEQYF. CDR3 nucleotides: TGTGCCAGCAGCTTAAGTATAGCGTCGCGCCCCGAGCAGTACTTC. The chain is built from TRBV7-3 and TRBJ2-7, with a tentative D call TRBD2 (5 bases). The V gene lost 1 base and the J gene lost 6 bases, with 16 bases spanning the gap. Germline V CDR1 and CDR2: SGHTA, FQGTGA. The CDR3 consists of 15 residues.

This chain joins TRBV9 and TRBJ2-1, with D perhaps matching TRBD2 (6 bases). V was shortened by 2 bases and J by 9 bases, with 21 bases between the two germline ends. This CDR3 comprises 16 residues. Germline lookup yields CDR1 SGDLS and CDR2 YYNGEE. The CDR3 DNA sequence: TGTGCCAGCAGCGTTGACGACGCGGGACCTTTTTCTGAGCAGTTCTTC. Its protein product is CASSVDDAGPFSEQFF.

This clone was observed a few times. This rearrangement joins TRBV5-1 to TRBJ2-3, with 7 bases matching TRBD2. J was trimmed by 5 bases and V by 4 bases; bases with no gene match: 16. This CDR3 has 17 amino acids. Germline V gene lookup returns CDR1 SGHRS and CDR2 YFSETQ. CDR3 sequence reads: CASSEGLAGEEGDTQYF. In DNA, the CDR3 is TGCGCCAGCAGCGAGGGACTGGCGGGAGAAGAGGGAGATACGCAGTATTTT. The variable domain in full, with the rest retrieved from reference TRBV5-1 and TRBJ2-3, is KAGVTQTPRYLIKTRGQQVTLSCSPISGHRSVSWYQQTPGQGLQFLFEYFSETQRNKGNFPGRFSGRQFSNSRSEMNVSTLELGDSALYLCASSEGLAGEEGDTQYFGPGTRLTVL.

The J gene is TRBJ1-1, the V gene TRBV6-5; a weak D match, TRBD1 (6 bases). Germline CDR1 reads MNHEY; CDR2 reads SVGAGI. This CDR3 comprises 14 residues. V dropped 5 bases and J dropped 1 base, with 11 bases sitting between them. CDR3 residues: CASSRADRNTEAFF. CDR3 DNA: TGTGCCAGCAGTCGGGCGGACAGGAACACTGAAGCTTTCTTT.

Worth noting for this clone: Its ends do not fully match the called genes, so a read error is possible. The V call is TRBV12-5, the J call TRBJ1-1, with a possible D match to TRBD1 (6 bases). This CDR3 has 15 amino acids. Germline V gene lookup returns CDR1 LGHNT and CDR2 FRNRAP. The CDR3 loop is CASGLVVGQNTEAFF. The CDR3, as DNA: TGTGCTAGTGGTTTGGTAGTCGGACAGAACACTGAGGCTTTCTTT.

This chain connects TRBV28 to TRBJ1-2; weak D call: TRBD1 (5 bases). V was cut by 5 bases and J by 6 bases, with 16 bases left in between. Germline assignment: CDR1 MDHEN and CDR2 SYDVKM. This CDR3 is 14 amino acids long. The CDR3 DNA sequence: TGTGCCAGCAGTCCGCTTCGGGGGTATCATGGCTACACCTTC. Amino acids: CASSPLRGYHGYTF.

This chain links TRBV7-2 with TRBJ2-1; 12 bases fit TRBD2. Germline V gene data show CDR1 as SGHTA and CDR2 as FQGNSA. Trimming removed 4 bases from V and 4 bases from J; junction bases left unmatched: 2. CDR3 length: 15 amino acids. The CDR3 DNA reads TGTGCCAGCAGCTCGGGACTAGCGGGTTACAATGAGCAGTTCTTC. Encoded protein: CASSSGLAGYNEQFF.

As to this clone: Other DNA sequences in this sample translate to the same CDR3. This chain connects TRBV9 to TRBJ2-7; 7 bases fit TRBD1. Germline CDR1 SGDLS, CDR2 YYNGEE. CDR3 length equals 14 residues. The J segment lost 0 bases and the V segment lost 0 bases, leaving 0 bases of the junction unmatched. The CDR3 sequence: CASSVGDSSYEQYF. The CDR3 region has the DNA TGTGCCAGCAGCGTAGGGGACAGCTCCTACGAGCAGTACTTC.

The chain links TRBV6-5 to TRBJ2-7, with TRBD2 matching 10 bases. V shed 1 base, J shed 4 bases, and the junction held 7 bases outside the gene matches. CDR1 and CDR2 (germline): MNHEY, SVGAGI. This CDR3 contains 16 residues. The CDR3 bases are TGTGCCAGCAGTTACTGGATAGCGGGAGGTAATTACGAGCAGTACTTC. It codes for CASSYWIAGGNYEQYF.

The rearrangement joins TRBV4-1 to TRBJ2-3, with TRBD1 matching 8 bases. CDR1 is MGHRA and CDR2 is YSYEKL in the germline V gene. Trimming cost V 1 base and J 0 bases; bases outside gene matches: 3. The CDR3 spans 16 residues. CDR3 region: CASSQGQGLSTDTQYF. DNA of the CDR3: TGCGCCAGCAGCCAAGGACAGGGGCTCAGCACAGATACGCAGTATTTT.

The chain recombines TRBV7-8 with TRBJ1-3; no firm D call. The germline V gene has CDR1 SGHVS and CDR2 FQNEAQ. The length of the CDR3 is 16 residues. The V end was cut by 5 bases, the J end by 3 bases, with 17 bases between. Written as DNA, the CDR3 is TGTGCCAGCAGCCTAACTGGCAGGTTCCTTGGAAACACCATATATTTT. It is translated as CASSLTGRFLGNTIYF.

The V gene is TRBV2, the J gene TRBJ2-7, with 14 bases identical to TRBD2. This CDR3 comprises 15 residues. The trim removed 7 bases at V and 4 bases at J, leaving 6 bases unmatched. The V gene's germline CDR1 is SNHLY and CDR2 FYNNEI. CDR3 protein: CASIGLAGGWYEQYF. Here the CDR3 DNA reads TGTGCCAGCATTGGACTAGCGGGAGGATGGTACGAGCAGTACTTC.

Remarks on this clone: Its ends do not fully match the called genes, so a read error is possible. The V gene is TRBV7-9, the J gene TRBJ1-6, with TRBD1 matching over 9 bases. Per germline, CDR1 SEHNR and CDR2 FQNEAQ (reference sequence). The CDR3 has 14 residues. CDR3 in DNA: TGTTCCAGCAGCTTAACAGGGGGCAATTCACCCCTCCACTTT. Amino acids: CSSSLTGGNSPLHF.